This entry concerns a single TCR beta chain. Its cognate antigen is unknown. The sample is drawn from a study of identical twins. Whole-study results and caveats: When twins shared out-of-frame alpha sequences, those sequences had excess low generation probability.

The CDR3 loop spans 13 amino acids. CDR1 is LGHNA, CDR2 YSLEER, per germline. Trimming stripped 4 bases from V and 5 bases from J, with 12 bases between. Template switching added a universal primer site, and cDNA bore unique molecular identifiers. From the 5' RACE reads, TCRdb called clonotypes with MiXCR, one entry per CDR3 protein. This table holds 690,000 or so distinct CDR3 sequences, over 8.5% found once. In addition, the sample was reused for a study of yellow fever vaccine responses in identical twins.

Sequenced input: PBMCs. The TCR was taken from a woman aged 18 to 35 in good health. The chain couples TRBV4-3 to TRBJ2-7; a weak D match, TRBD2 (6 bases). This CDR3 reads CASSPSGFHEQYF. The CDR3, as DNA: TGCGCCAGCAGCCCCAGCGGGTTCCACGAGCAGTACTTC.